The present entry profiles one TCR beta chain with its context. Its antigen is as yet unknown. The V end lost 3 bases, the J end lost 6 bases, and 11 bases lay between the germline ends. Germline assignment: CDR1 DFQATT and CDR2 SNEGSKA (reference sequence). The CDR3 sequence is 13 residues long. The sample is drawn from a study of neurological immune-mediated disorders. Study as a whole: Multiple sclerosis patients numbered approximately 35, with some 30 relapsing-remitting and 3 secondary progressive.

Study-level findings and limits: No clinical or MRI feature was associated with the multiple sclerosis repertoire cluster.

As for the cDNA, it was generated by 5'RACE with 10-nucleotide random UMIs. TCRdb itself ran the 5' RACE reads through MiXCR, one entry per CDR3 protein. The sample lists roughly 60,000 distinct CDR3 sequences; 3.7% were seen once. The sample consisted of PBMCs. The clonotype was recovered from a woman between 45 and 65 years old with multiple sclerosis. J is TRBJ1-4 and V is TRBV20-1; possible D gene TRBD1, 5 bases. The CDR3, as DNA: TGCAGTGCTAGGGGGGACGGCCATGAAAAACTGTTTTTT. Its protein product is CSARGDGHEKLFF.